This TCR beta chain was obtained from a study of blood T cell repertoires in COVID-19. Assay used: immunoSEQ multiplex PCR; TCRdb lists only in-frame clones, some missing. This table has 250,000 or so clones, about 83% appearing once. The TCR comes from a woman in her thirties or forties who had recovered from COVID-19. The sample consisted of peripheral blood.

This chain's CDR3 is CASSEVGWGGEQYF. As DNA, the CDR3 is TGCGCCAGCAGTGAAGTAGGGTGGGGAGGCGAGCAGTACTTC. V is TRBV10-2 and J is TRBJ2-7, with D possibly TRBD2 on 6 matching bases. The CDR3 has 14 amino acids. CDR1 and CDR2 (germline): WSHSY, SAAADI. The V and J ends lost 3 bases and 6 bases respectively, with 15 bases between them.